This T cell receptor (beta chain) was profiled in a study of T cells after posttransplantation cyclophosphamide. Study conclusions and caveats: Later blood repertoires were often dominated by clones from the donor CD8+ memory compartment. TRB clonality was highly associated with recipient CMV seropositivity and reactivation. TRB overlap between skin or GI tissue T cells and blood was limited.

This clone was counted many times. Its matching antigen is unknown. Peripheral blood was collected from the related graft donor on the marrow donation day. CDR1 LNHDA and CDR2 SQIVND come from the germline V gene (reference sequence). V lost 1 base and J 3 bases, leaving 15 bases between the germline ends. The CDR3 spans 16 residues. This table comes from immunoSEQ multiplex PCR, and its TCRdb copy is limited to in-frame clones, with some not included. The repertoire consists of about 37,000 clones, none detected only once. The sample taken for sequencing was PBMCs. The clonotype comes from a man aged 25-45 years in good health and a related stem cell transplant donor. The V call is TRBV19, the J call TRBJ1-2; D is unresolved. The CDR3 region has the DNA TGTGCCAGTAGTATAGTATCAGTCGCCCGGGACTATGGCTACACCTTC. Its protein is CASSIVSVARDYGYTF.